These 27 T cell receptor beta chains came from one sample sequenced in a study of T cell repertoires in aging, cancer and after chemotherapy. TRB rearrangements spanning V, D and J were amplified using mixed TRB-A/B primers. TCRdb reprocessed the multiplex PCR reads via MiXCR and lists one record per CDR3 protein. The sample lists some 1,700 distinct CDR3 sequences; around 25% were seen once. TCR beta rearrangements were amplified from peripheral blood genomic DNA. Sequencing was performed on blood. Receptors originate from a human donor with a solid tumor.

As to this clonotype: A much larger clone differs from this one at a single base, so this may be a read error. The V call is TRBV15, the J call TRBJ2-3; no definite D call. The CDR3 sequence is 13 residues long. Germline CDR1 is LNHNV and CDR2 is YYDKDF (reference sequence). This CDR3 is CVTSRTNTDTQYF. In DNA form, the CDR3 reads TGTGTCACCAGCAGAACGAACACAGATACGCAGTATTTT.

The V and J genes are TRBV10-3 and TRBJ1-2, with TRBD1 matching 10 bases. Germline CDR1 ENHRY, CDR2 SYGVKD. With 6 bases clipped from V and 8 bases from J, the junction kept 3 bases outside the gene matches. CDR3 length: 12 residues. This chain's CDR3 is CAISAGQGGYTF. The CDR3 nucleotides are TGTGCCATCAGCGCGGGACAGGGGGGCTACACCTTC.

The CDR3 region is CASSLHSTSVRAGELFF. CDR3 sequence (DNA): TGTGCCAGCAGCCTCCATTCGACCTCAGTAAGGGCCGGGGAGCTGTTTTTT. The chain links TRBV6-1 to TRBJ2-2; D uncertain. This CDR3 spans 17 amino acids. The germline CDR1 and CDR2 sequences are MNHNS and SASEGT. Trimming removed 6 bases at V and 6 bases at J, with 23 bases between.

This clonotype was detected only a few times. The CDR3 DNA reads as TGTGCCAGCAGTTTGGGACCTTCGAACACTGAAGCTTTCTTT. Amino acids: CASSLGPSNTEAFF. V and J are TRBV12-3 or TRBV12-4 and TRBJ1-1, with a tentative D call TRBD1 (5 bases). The CDR3 spans 14 residues. Trimming pared 3 bases from V and 1 base from J, leaving 9 bases between.

The chain joins TRBV7-9 to TRBJ2-2; a possible D gene is TRBD1 (6 bases). The CDR3 has 17 residues. CDR1 and CDR2 (germline): SEHNR, FQNEAQ (reference sequence). Trimming removed 0 bases at V and 1 base at J, with 12 bases between. CDR3 amino acids: CASSLAQGPRNTGELFF. The DNA of the CDR3 is TGTGCCAGCAGCTTAGCTCAGGGGCCTAGGAACACCGGGGAGCTGTTTTTT.

This clonotype was seen only a few times. The J gene is TRBJ1-4, the V gene TRBV15, with TRBD1 as a possible D gene (6 bases). This CDR3 has 13 residues. Germline lookup yields CDR1 LNHNV and CDR2 YYDKDF (reference sequence). Trimming took off 6 bases at V and 3 bases at J, with 8 bases between the two ends. The CDR3 DNA follows: TGTGCCACCAGGGACAGCCCTAATGAAAAACTGTTTTTT. Its translation is CATRDSPNEKLFF.

This clonotype is medium-sized within its sample. V and J are TRBV6-5 and TRBJ1-1, with D hard to call. Trimming removed 4 bases from V and 5 bases from J, with 8 bases in between. Germline values: CDR1 MNHEY, CDR2 SVGAGI. This CDR3 spans 12 amino acids. Here the CDR3 DNA reads TGTGCCAGCAGTTCCCTCTTTACTGAAGCTTTCTTT. It translates to CASSSLFTEAFF.

By share, this clonotype ranks as medium-sized. CDR3 region: CASSYNRGTTDTQYF. The DNA for the CDR3 is TGTGCCAGCAGTTACAACAGGGGGACCACAGATACGCAGTATTTT. The genes are TRBV27 and TRBJ2-3; 8 bases fit TRBD1. CDR1 and CDR2 from the germline V gene are MNHEY and SMNVEV (reference sequence). With 4 bases clipped from V and 2 bases from J, the junction kept 5 bases outside the gene matches. The CDR3 has 15 residues.

This clonotype is judged medium-sized. This rearrangement joins TRBV30 to TRBJ2-2; no clear D gene. This CDR3 has 15 amino acids. The V gene's germline CDR1 is GTSNPN and CDR2 SVGIG (reference sequence). V was clipped by 4 bases and J by 5 bases, with 17 bases between them. This CDR3 reads CAWKSGRVRTGELFF. Written as DNA, the CDR3 is TGTGCCTGGAAGTCAGGTCGCGTCCGGACCGGGGAGCTGTTTTTT.

This clonotype rates as medium-sized. The chain joins TRBV24-1 to TRBJ1-5; no firm D call. CDR3 size: 14 residues. Trimming pared 0 bases from V and 4 bases from J, leaving 6 bases between. CDR1 and CDR2 (germline): KGHDR, SFDVKD. CDR3 region: CATSDLSINQPQHF. Written as DNA, the CDR3 is TGTGCCACCAGTGATTTGAGCATTAATCAGCCCCAGCATTTT.

The CDR3 nucleotides are TGCGCCAGCAGCTTGGGGGCCCCCGCAGATACGCAGTATTTT. Its translation is CASSLGAPADTQYF. The J gene is TRBJ2-3, the V gene TRBV5-1; D is ambiguous. CDR1 and CDR2 from the germline V gene are SGHRS and YFSETQ. This CDR3 comprises 14 residues. V was cut by 0 bases and J by 4 bases, with 9 bases left in between.

The V and J genes are TRBV11-3 and TRBJ1-3, with no clear D. The CDR3 has 15 amino acids. The V and J ends lost 1 base and 8 bases respectively, with 15 bases between them. Germline loops: CDR1 SGHNT, CDR2 YENEEA. The CDR3 spells CASSLGAGTLDTIYF. Here the CDR3 DNA reads TGTGCCAGCAGCTTAGGCGCGGGTACCTTGGACACCATATATTTT.

This clonotype was observed a few times. V and J are TRBV24-1 and TRBJ1-1; D is unclear. V shed 6 bases and J shed 1 base, with 8 bases lying between them. Germline assignment: CDR1 KGHDR and CDR2 SFDVKD. The CDR3 is 13 amino acids. The CDR3 nucleotides are TGTGCCACCAGTTCCGTGGGGAACACTGAAGCTTTCTTT. Translation gives CATSSVGNTEAFF.

This clonotype is categorized as medium-sized (0.01 to 0.1%). The chain links TRBV6-6 to TRBJ1-2; tentatively, D is TRBD1 (5 bases). The V end was cut by 5 bases, the J end by 6 bases, with 13 bases between. The CDR3 extends over 13 amino acids. CDR1 and CDR2 (germline): MNHNY, SVGAGI (reference sequence). The CDR3 protein is CASSRGTPNGYTF. In DNA form, the CDR3 reads TGTGCCAGCAGTCGGGGGACTCCCAATGGCTACACCTTC.

This clonotype is medium-sized within its sample. The gene calls are TRBV6-5 and TRBJ2-3; 10 positions agree with TRBD2. The CDR3 is made up of 14 amino acids. V shed 6 bases and J 3 bases; nucleotides not matched to a gene: 3. From germline, CDR1 is MNHEY and CDR2 SVGAGI. The CDR3: CASSPGLATDTQYF. CDR3 nucleotide sequence: TGTGCCAGCAGCCCGGGACTAGCGACAGATACGCAGTATTTT.

Sample share makes this clonotype medium-sized. The chain employs TRBV10-3 and TRBJ1-4, with D maybe TRBD1 (5 bases). This CDR3 is 15 amino acids long. V lost 6 bases and J lost 8, with 19 bases in between. Germline CDR1 and CDR2: ENHRY and SYGVKD. Here the CDR3 DNA reads TGTGCCATCAGGAAAGGTGGAGGGGCCGACGAAAAACTGTTTTTT. This gives the protein CAIRKGGGADEKLFF.

This clonotype ranks as medium-sized. V usage is TRBV5-6 and J usage is TRBJ1-5; 9 nucleotides line up with TRBD1. The V gene end was trimmed by 0 bases and the J gene end by 1 base; junction bases not matched to a gene: 2. This CDR3 comprises 16 residues. Germline CDR1 is SGHDT and CDR2 is YYEEEE. CDR3 protein: CASSLGGQGSNQPQHF. In DNA form, the CDR3 reads TGTGCCAGCAGCTTGGGAGGACAGGGGAGCAATCAGCCCCAGCATTTT.

In its sample, this clonotype is medium-sized (0.01 to 0.1%). The J gene is TRBJ1-5, the V gene TRBV19; 8 bases align to TRBD1. The CDR3 spans 14 residues. Germline-derived CDR1 and CDR2 are LNHDA and SQIVND (reference sequence). V gave up 3 bases and J gave up 6 bases; unmatched junction bases: 4. CDR3 sequence reads: CASSMQGAGQPQHF. The CDR3, as DNA: TGTGCCAGTAGTATGCAGGGGGCAGGTCAGCCCCAGCATTTT.

This chain joins TRBV5-1 and TRBJ1-4, with D hard to call. The germline V gene has CDR1 SGHRS and CDR2 YFSETQ. This CDR3 has 12 amino acids. The germline V and J ends were trimmed by 6 bases and 4 bases, with 7 bases remaining between them. The CDR3 DNA is TGCGCCAGCAAGGAGTTTAATGAAAAACTGTTTTTT. Translating gives CASKEFNEKLFF.

In this sample, this clonotype is medium-sized. The J gene is TRBJ1-2, the V gene TRBV5-6, with a weak D call TRBD1 (5 bases). V lost 4 bases, J lost 2 bases, and 12 bases lay in between. The CDR3 spans 14 residues. Germline CDR1 SGHDT, CDR2 YYEEEE. The CDR3 DNA sequence: TGTGCCAGCAGCCAGGGACGTCGGAACTATGGCTACACCTTC. It encodes CASSQGRRNYGYTF.

To note about this clonotype: A junction boundary mismatches the germline segment, possibly from a read error. The chain links TRBV6-5 to TRBJ1-1, with D hard to call. This CDR3 has 14 amino acids. Germline V gene lookup returns CDR1 MNHEY and CDR2 SVGAGI. The CDR3 DNA is TGTGCCAGAAGTTACGGGTTCGAATTCACTGAAGCTTTCTTT. The encoded protein is CARSYGFEFTEAFF.

This clonotype is medium-sized in the sample. The chain combines TRBV18 with TRBJ2-5; 11 bases line up with TRBD2. The ends lost 2 bases at V and 4 bases at J; junction bases unmatched: 6. Germline values: CDR1 KGHSH, CDR2 LQKENI. The CDR3 is 16 residues long. In DNA, the CDR3 is TGTGCCAGCTCACCAACTAGCGGGGGAAGGGGAGAGACCCAGTACTTC. Translation gives CASSPTSGGRGETQYF. Drawing the rest from reference TRBV18 and TRBJ2-5, the complete variable domain is NAGVMQNPRHLVRRRGQEARLRCSPMKGHSHVYWYRQLPEEGLKFMVYLQKENIIDESGMPKERFSAEFPKEGPSILRIQQVVRGDSAAYFCASSPTSGGRGETQYFGPGTRLLVL.

Concerning this clonotype: An end of the junction differs from the germline gene, which may be a read error. In DNA form, the CDR3 reads TGCGCCAGCAGCTTGGCCCTAGCCCGCACAGATACGCAGTATTTT. It encodes CASSLALARTDTQYF. The chain links TRBV5-6 to TRBJ2-3; D is perhaps TRBD2 (5 bases). CDR1 SGHDT and CDR2 YYEEEE come from the germline V gene. This CDR3 has 15 residues.

This clonotype was detected only a few times. The chain joins TRBV30 to TRBJ1-3; TRBD1 matches at 7 bases. The CDR3 loop spans 16 amino acids. Trimming took 3 bases from V and 0 from J; bases not matched to a gene: 8. Per germline, CDR1 GTSNPN and CDR2 SVGIG (reference sequence). CDR3 in DNA: TGTGCCTGGAGCCCGGGACAGCGGAACTCTGGAAACACCATATATTTT. Translated, it gives CAWSPGQRNSGNTIYF.

This clonotype is large (0.1 to 1%) within its sample. The V call is TRBV30, the J call TRBJ1-2; D gene ambiguous. CDR1 and CDR2 from the germline V gene are GTSNPN and SVGIG (reference sequence). The V end was cut by 4 bases, the J end by 4 bases, with 10 bases between. The CDR3 covers 12 residues. CDR3 nucleotide sequence: TGTGCCTGGATACGAGGCACCTATGGCTACACCTTC. This translates into CAWIRGTYGYTF.

This clonotype has just a few counts. V is TRBV28 and J is TRBJ2-7, with no clear D. The CDR3 covers 13 residues. CDR1 and CDR2 from the germline V gene are MDHEN and SYDVKM. Trimming stripped 1 base from V and 9 bases from J, with 13 bases between. CDR3 sequence: CASSLLRSLGQYF. The CDR3, as DNA: TGTGCCAGCAGTTTATTGAGGTCTCTGGGGCAGTACTTC. The full variable domain, its missing parts supplied by reference TRBV28 and TRBJ2-7, is DVKVTQSSRYLVKRTGEKVFLECVQDMDHENMFWYRQDPGLGLRLIYFSYDVKMKEKGDIPEGYSVSREKKERFSLILESASTNQTSMYLCASSLLRSLGQYFGPGTRLTVT.

This clonotype was counted a few times. The rearrangement uses TRBV30 and TRBJ2-7; D remains unclear. The germline V gene has CDR1 GTSNPN and CDR2 SVGIG (reference sequence). The CDR3 spans 12 residues. Trimming pared 5 bases from V and 2 bases from J, leaving 10 bases between. CDR3 amino acids: CAWGSITYEQYF. The CDR3 DNA is TGTGCCTGGGGATCAATCACCTACGAGCAGTACTTC.